Listed here are 28 T cell receptor beta chains from one sample, sequenced in a study of T cells in localized non-small cell lung cancer (dated by TCRdb to about 2020). Library prep was done by the immunoSEQ multiplex PCR assay. As stored in TCRdb, this immuneACCESS dataset retains in-frame rearrangements with V and J assigned. A fraction of the clones does not appear; measured against another copy, unresolved V genes explain less than half of the discrepancy, and the remainder lacks a known reason. The sample yields 40,000 or so clones; roughly 86% were counted once. The ten largest make up 5% to 7% of the sample. The sample here was peripheral blood, taken before any cancer treatment. The source is a man aged 35 to 69 with stage I lung adenocarcinoma.

The chain uses TRBV29-1 and TRBJ2-3; D not resolved. V lost 4 bases and J 7 bases, leaving 6 bases between the germline ends. This CDR3 comprises 10 residues. The germline V gene encodes CDR1 SQVTM and CDR2 ANQGSEA. The CDR3 spells CSVVRNTQYF. The CDR3 nucleotides read TGCAGCGTTGTTCGGAATACGCAGTATTTT.

CDR3 bases: TGTGCCAGCAGCGTAGCACAGGGGGAATACGAGCAGTACTTC. Translating it yields CASSVAQGEYEQYF. J is TRBJ2-7 and V is TRBV9, with 8 bases lining up with TRBD1. Germline V CDR1 and CDR2: SGDLS, YYNGEE. V lost 0 bases and J lost 4; bases outside the gene matches: 3. The CDR3 consists of 14 residues.

The rearrangement uses TRBV30 and TRBJ2-6, with D unclear. Deletions cut 2 bases from V and 1 base from J, with 18 bases between. Germline CDR1 is GTSNPN and CDR2 is SVGIG (reference sequence). This CDR3 region has 18 residues. CDR3: CAWSWARQLLSGANVLTF. The CDR3, as DNA: TGTGCCTGGAGTTGGGCAAGGCAGCTCCTTTCTGGGGCCAACGTCCTGACTTTC.

CDR3 DNA sequence: TGTGCCAGCAGCTTAAGTTGGGCAGGTAATCAGCCCCAGCATTTT. It is translated as CASSLSWAGNQPQHF. V usage is TRBV7-2 and J usage is TRBJ1-5, with unresolved D. The V gene's germline CDR1 is SGHTA and CDR2 FQGNSA. V lost 2 bases to trimming and J lost 4 bases, with 12 bases between them. The CDR3 length is 15 residues.

This chain connects TRBV19 to TRBJ1-5, with D perhaps TRBD1 (5 bases). Deletions cut 6 bases from V and 5 bases from J, with 11 bases between. The length of the CDR3 is 13 residues. Germline loops: CDR1 LNHDA, CDR2 SQIVND (reference sequence). The CDR3 region is CASRMTAHQPQHF. CDR3 in DNA: TGTGCCAGTAGGATGACAGCTCATCAGCCCCAGCATTTT.

The V gene is TRBV9, the J gene TRBJ1-5; no definite D call. This CDR3 contains 14 residues. Per germline, CDR1 SGDLS and CDR2 YYNGEE. The V and J ends lost 4 bases and 3 bases respectively, with 11 bases between them. Here the CDR3 DNA reads TGTGCCAGCAGCCTCGGCACCCTCAATCAGCCCCAGCATTTT. Its protein is CASSLGTLNQPQHF.

V usage is TRBV11-2 and J usage is TRBJ1-1; D unclear. This CDR3 contains 15 residues. Germline V gene lookup returns CDR1 SGHAT and CDR2 FQNNGV. The ends were cut back, 2 bases at V and 0 bases at J, with 10 bases in the middle. CDR3 nucleotide sequence: TGTGCCAGCAGCTTACATCGGCAGGTGAACACTGAAGCTTTCTTT. It translates to CASSLHRQVNTEAFF.

The chain combines TRBV19 with TRBJ1-2; TRBD1 agrees at 9 bases. In germline, CDR1 is LNHDA, CDR2 SQIVND (reference sequence). Losses at the gene ends were 7 bases for V and 6 bases for J; bases not matched to a gene: 12. The CDR3 extends over 15 amino acids. In DNA, the CDR3 is TGTGCCAGTACCCCGGGGGACAGGGACTGGGATGGCTACACCTTC. Translated, it gives CASTPGDRDWDGYTF.

This clone was recorded only once. This sequence joins TRBV27 and TRBJ2-7; D gene uncertain. The CDR3 covers 13 residues. V lost 5 bases to trimming and J lost 3 bases, with 11 bases between them. Germline V lookup: CDR1 MNHEY, CDR2 SMNVEV (reference sequence). The CDR3 is CASSPRQFYEQYF. Written as DNA, the CDR3 is TGTGCCAGCAGTCCCCGTCAGTTCTACGAGCAGTACTTC.

J is TRBJ2-7 and V is TRBV11-2; D gene unclear. V was trimmed by 2 bases and J by 5 bases, leaving 4 bases between them. Germline CDR1 is SGHAT and CDR2 is FQNNGV. The CDR3 has 11 amino acids. CDR3 sequence (DNA): TGTGCCAGCAGCTTATTCCACGAGCAGTACTTC. This encodes CASSLFHEQYF.

The chain uses TRBV28 and TRBJ2-7, with D hard to call. The V end lost 1 base, the J end lost 5 bases, and 6 bases lay between the germline ends. The germline gives CDR1 MDHEN, CDR2 SYDVKM. The CDR3 has 12 amino acids. In nucleotides, the CDR3 is TGTGCCAGCAGTTTATATAGGGACGAGCAGTACTTC. As protein: CASSLYRDEQYF.

This clone was found a few times. The chain couples TRBV6-6 to TRBJ2-1; 7 bases fit TRBD1. The CDR3 is made up of 15 amino acids. With 4 bases clipped from V and 2 bases from J, the junction kept 5 bases outside the gene matches. Germline V gene data show CDR1 as MNHNY and CDR2 as SVGAGI (reference sequence). The CDR3 loop is CASSFDRDPYNEQFF. CDR3 in DNA: TGTGCCAGCAGTTTTGACAGGGACCCCTACAATGAGCAGTTCTTC.

The chain links TRBV11-2 to TRBJ2-4; a weak D match, TRBD2 (6 bases). Trimming shortened V by 0 bases and J by 12 bases, and 12 bases separated the two germline ends. In germline, CDR1 is SGHAT, CDR2 FQNNGV. CDR3 size: 13 residues. The CDR3 region has the DNA TGTGCCAGCAGCTTAGAGACCGCGGGGCGTCAGTACTTC. Translating it yields CASSLETAGRQYF.

J is TRBJ1-4 and V is TRBV5-1; possible D gene TRBD1, 6 bases. CDR3 length: 14 amino acids. The germline V gene encodes CDR1 SGHRS and CDR2 YFSETQ. The V gene lost 7 bases and the J gene lost 2 bases, with 12 bases spanning the gap. CDR3 nucleotide sequence: TGCGCCAGCCGCCCACAGGGTACTAATGAAAAACTGTTTTTT. Residues: CASRPQGTNEKLFF.

The J gene is TRBJ1-1, the V gene TRBV28; D is uncertain. Germline CDR1 is MDHEN and CDR2 is SYDVKM. This CDR3 is built from 13 residues. Trimming stripped 2 bases from V and 0 bases from J, with 4 bases between. The CDR3 DNA reads TGTGCCAGCAGTTTAATCATGAACACTGAAGCTTTCTTT. This codes for CASSLIMNTEAFF.

This clone has a single count. This chain uses TRBV11-3 with TRBJ2-5, with 9 bases lining up with TRBD2. V trimming: 6 bases; J trimming: 6 bases; junction bases outside the gene matches: 11. CDR3 length: 15 residues. Germline CDR1 SGHNT, CDR2 YENEEA. In nucleotides, the CDR3 is TGTGCCAGCAGTTCCGGTGGTAGCGGGAGTCAGACCCAGTACTTC. Its protein is CASSSGGSGSQTQYF.

The J gene is TRBJ2-3, the V gene TRBV28, with D hard to call. Between the trimmed V and J ends, which lost 6 bases and 2 bases, there was a span of 12 bases. The CDR3 is 14 amino acids. CDR1 MDHEN and CDR2 SYDVKM come from the germline V gene. The CDR3 region has the DNA TGTGCCAGCAGGAAAGCGACCTACACAGATACGCAGTATTTT. Translated: CASRKATYTDTQYF. Full variable domain (rest looked up from reference TRBV28 and TRBJ2-3): DVKVTQSSRYLVKRTGEKVFLECVQDMDHENMFWYRQDPGLGLRLIYFSYDVKMKEKGDIPEGYSVSREKKERFSLILESASTNQTSMYLCASRKATYTDTQYFGPGTRLTVL.

This clone appeared a few times. The chain carries TRBV6-5 and TRBJ2-7, with 7 bases aligning to TRBD2. V was clipped by 4 bases and J by 0 bases; unmatched bases: 9. Per the germline V gene, CDR1 is MNHEY and CDR2 is SVGAGI. The CDR3 spans 16 residues. The CDR3 is CASSLKGRAFSYEQYF. In DNA form, the CDR3 reads TGTGCCAGCAGTTTAAAAGGGAGGGCATTCTCCTACGAGCAGTACTTC.

The CDR3 region has the DNA TGTGCCAGGTCCCCTAGCGGGAGTCTCTACGAGCAGTACTTC. Protein product: CARSPSGSLYEQYF. The chain joins TRBV2 to TRBJ2-7; 10 nucleotides align to TRBD2. In germline, CDR1 is SNHLY, CDR2 FYNNEI. Trimming at V came to 9 bases and at J to 3 bases, leaving 8 bases not matched to a gene. The CDR3 is 14 residues long.

The CDR3: CASSLRDSAYHEQFF. Written as DNA, the CDR3 is TGTGCCAGCAGCCTCCGGGACTCAGCCTATCATGAGCAGTTCTTC. The chain is built from TRBV7-2 and TRBJ2-1, with D possibly being TRBD2 (6 bases). In germline, CDR1 is SGHTA, CDR2 FQGNSA. The CDR3 consists of 15 residues. V shed 5 bases and J shed 8 bases, with 19 bases lying between them. The full variable domain, in which reference TRBV7-2 and TRBJ2-1 provide the parts outside the CDR3, is GAGVSQSPSNKVTEKGKDVELRCDPISGHTALYWYRQSLGQGLEFLIYFQGNSAPDKSGLPSDRFSAERTGGSVSTLTIQRTQQEDSAVYLCASSLRDSAYHEQFFGPGTRLTVL.

This clone showed up just once. This rearrangement joins TRBV7-9 to TRBJ2-1; either TRBD1 or TRBD2 may supply D (5 bases each). CDR1 is SEHNR and CDR2 is FQNEAQ in the germline V gene (reference sequence). The CDR3 is 14 residues long. The V gene lost 8 bases and the J gene lost 0 bases, with 11 bases spanning the gap. The DNA of the CDR3 is TGTGCCAGCGGGACGGGAATCTCCTACAATGAGCAGTTCTTC. Protein product: CASGTGISYNEQFF.

The rearrangement uses TRBV9 and TRBJ1-3, with D maybe TRBD1 (6 bases). Per germline, CDR1 SGDLS and CDR2 YYNGEE. Between the trimmed V and J ends, which lost 4 bases and 4 bases, there was a span of 15 bases. This CDR3 contains 15 residues. The CDR3 nucleotides read TGTGCCAGCAGCAGCCGACAGGTCTCCGGAAACACCATATATTTT. Amino acid sequence: CASSSRQVSGNTIYF.

The V gene is TRBV6-5, the J gene TRBJ2-7, with D possibly being TRBD1 or TRBD2 (5 bases each). V lost 6 bases and J 3 bases, leaving 15 bases between the germline ends. The V gene's germline CDR1 is MNHEY and CDR2 SVGAGI. This CDR3 is built from 14 residues. CDR3 region: CASSRGLPVYEQYF. The CDR3 DNA follows: TGTGCCAGCAGCCGGGGCCTCCCTGTCTACGAGCAGTACTTC.

The J gene is TRBJ2-7, the V gene TRBV11-2, with TRBD2 matching 10 bases. Germline CDR1 SGHAT, CDR2 FQNNGV. The CDR3 length is 14 residues. The V segment lost 3 bases and the J segment 5 bases; nucleotides outside the gene matches: 4. The CDR3 loop reads CASSLGLANHEQYF. DNA of the CDR3: TGTGCCAGCAGCTTGGGACTAGCGAACCACGAGCAGTACTTC. The full variable domain, in which reference TRBV11-2 and TRBJ2-7 provide the parts outside the CDR3, is EAGVAQSPRYKIIEKRQSVAFWCNPISGHATLYWYQQILGQGPKLLIQFQNNGVVDDSQLPKDRFSAERLKGVDSTLKIQPAKLEDSAVYLCASSLGLANHEQYFGPGTRLTVT.

J is TRBJ1-2 and V is TRBV2, with D perhaps TRBD1 (5 bases). The CDR3 length is 14 residues. Trimming removed 8 bases at V and 4 bases at J, with 17 bases between. Looked up from germline, CDR1 is SNHLY and CDR2 is FYNNEI. The CDR3 DNA reads as TGTGCCAGCGGGCAAGGCAGGGAGACCTATGGCTACACCTTC. This translates into CASGQGRETYGYTF.

The gene calls are TRBV9 and TRBJ1-2; D gene uncertain. The CDR3 runs to 15 residues. CDR1 and CDR2 (germline): SGDLS, YYNGEE. Trimming cost V 0 bases and J 2 bases, with 11 bases left between them. CDR3 residues: CASSVDYYRNYGYTF. The CDR3 DNA reads TGTGCCAGCAGCGTAGATTACTACCGCAACTATGGCTACACCTTC.

The chain combines TRBV7-9 with TRBJ2-1; 13 nucleotides match TRBD2. V lost 4 bases to trimming and J lost 4 bases; unmatched junction nucleotides: 10. The germline CDR1 and CDR2 sequences are SEHNR and FQNEAQ (reference sequence). The CDR3 consists of 18 residues. Here the CDR3 DNA reads TGTGCCAGCAGCTACCTCCCCGGGACTAGCGGGAAATACAATGAGCAGTTCTTC. It translates to CASSYLPGTSGKYNEQFF.

The V and J genes are TRBV5-1 and TRBJ2-7, with 10 bases lining up with TRBD2. This CDR3 is built from 16 residues. Germline values: CDR1 SGHRS, CDR2 YFSETQ. V shed 7 bases, J shed 2 bases, and the junction held 12 bases outside the gene matches. CDR3 sequence: CASAVAGGLPAYEQYF. DNA of the CDR3: TGCGCCAGCGCTGTAGCGGGGGGTCTACCCGCCTACGAGCAGTACTTC.